The sequence of this T cell receptor beta chain was determined in a study of cytomegalovirus exposure and HLA in healthy donors. Concerning this clone: No antigen is known for it.

Findings of the study overall: Per published reports, the classifier diagnosed cytomegalovirus status with high specificity and sensitivity. Apparent HLA restriction characterized most CMV-associated TCR beta chains in a later analysis. Roughly even sequencing depth across donors was the assumption behind the presence/absence analyses.

The primer mix had 60 Vbeta and 13 Jbeta primers. Method: immunoSEQ multiplex PCR; TCRdb's copy keeps in-frame clones and lacks some. The sample contains 150,000 or so clones, about 71% of which appear only once. The material sequenced was PBMCs. This clonotype originated in an older woman in good health and CMV-seropositive.

CDR3 DNA sequence: TGTGCCAGCTCTCAATTAGATTCAACTAATGAAAAACTGTTTTTT. Amino acid sequence: CASSQLDSTNEKLFF. V gene TRBV18 combines with J gene TRBJ1-4; D uncertain. CDR3 length equals 15 residues. Germline values: CDR1 KGHSH, CDR2 LQKENI. The ends were cut back, 6 bases at V and 0 bases at J, with 11 bases in the middle.